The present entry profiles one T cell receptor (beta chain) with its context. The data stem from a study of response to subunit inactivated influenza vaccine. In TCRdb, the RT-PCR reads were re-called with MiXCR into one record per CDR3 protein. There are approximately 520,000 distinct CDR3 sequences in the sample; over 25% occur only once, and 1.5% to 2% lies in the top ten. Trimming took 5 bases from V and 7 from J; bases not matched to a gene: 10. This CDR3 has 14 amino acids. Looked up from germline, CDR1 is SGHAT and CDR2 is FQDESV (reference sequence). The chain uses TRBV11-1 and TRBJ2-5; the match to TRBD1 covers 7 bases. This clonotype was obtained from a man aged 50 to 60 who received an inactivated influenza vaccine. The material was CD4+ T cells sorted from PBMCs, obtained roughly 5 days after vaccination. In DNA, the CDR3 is TGTGCCAGCAGCGAGGACAGGAACTTCGGGACCCAGTACTTC. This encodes CASSEDRNFGTQYF.